This T cell receptor (beta chain) came from a study of CD8 T cells in Susac syndrome. The RNA, about 0.45 to 1 ug, was put through reverse transcription using random hexamers. TCRdb analysed the immunoSEQ multiplex PCR reads with MiXCR anew, one entry per CDR3 protein. The repertoire holds a few hundred thousand distinct CDR3 sequences, with just over 90% as singletons. Germline assignment: CDR1 SGHNT and CDR2 YYREEE (reference sequence). V was shortened by 1 base and J by 0 bases, with 8 bases between the two germline ends. The CDR3 spans 15 residues. This receptor was taken from a human donor with multiple sclerosis. The sample taken for sequencing was CD4+ T cells from PBMCs. The chain joins TRBV5-4 to TRBJ2-1; D unclear. DNA for the CDR3: TGTGCCAGCAGCTTGTACGGTAGCTCCTACAATGAGCAGTTCTTC. Its translation: CASSLYGSSYNEQFF.